This T cell receptor (beta chain) was sequenced for a study of shared clonotypes between healthy human individuals (dated by TCRdb to the early 2020s). In the study overall: A couple of women and a few men aged 18 to 49 years were included in the cohort. For each donor, CD4 naive and CD4 memory were each run on three plates, CD8 naive on two plates, and CD8 memory on one plate. The study deeply sequenced blood TCR repertoires of about 5 healthy adults to estimate repertoire size and the extent of clonotype sharing between individuals. To increase sequencing depth and limit assay-specific biases, TCR repertoire library preparation and sequencing were carried out by different laboratories using diverse techniques. Leukapheresis yielded between about 0.85 and 9 billion PBMCs per donor. Results and caveats for the whole study, not just this receptor: Across a handful of donors, roughly 5.1% of naive CD4, over 3% of naive CD8, approximately 2.5% of memory CD4, and 0.4% of memory CD8 clonotypes were shared. Compared with non-shared clonotypes, clonotypes shared by all four sorted-subset donors had higher generation probabilities. Pairwise subsampling indicated that sequencing depth was expected to affect the degree of clonotype sharing among donors. Rarefaction of sorted-subset datasets indicated incomplete sequencing despite the large sequencing depth. The genetic and exposure-history diversity represented was limited by the small number of donors. Naive subsets generally had larger estimated clonotype richness than memory subsets did. Sampling was limited to blood, and TCR repertoires in tissue likely differ from TCR repertoires in blood.

The donors were healthy, HIV-negative adults who had no recently reported acute infections or vaccinations. Only Caucasian adults living in Nashville, Tennessee, USA were represented among the donors. CD4+ T cells were enriched through magnetic negative selection, after which naive cells were positively selected on CD45RA and the remaining negative fraction served as the memory subset. Blood was collected by leukapheresis, and PBMCs were isolated by Ficoll-Histopaque density gradient centrifugation and then cryopreserved in liquid nitrogen vapor phase. Analytical flow cytometry was used to check the purity and quantity of each magnetically sorted T cell population. Genomic DNA was isolated from each sorted fraction and quantified by UV absorbance on a Nanodrop 2000c. TCR CDR3 regions were amplified from genomic DNA by multiplex PCR using the deep immunoSEQ assay. For each cell subset, the extracted genomic DNA was distributed evenly across all wells of several immunoSEQ 96-well plates, and each plate served as one replicate. For sorted subsets, 150 to 250 ng genomic DNA, equal to about 30,000 T cell genomes, was loaded into each replicate PCR. Purified libraries were measured with a Qubit 3.0 fluorometer, size-checked on a Bioanalyzer 2100, and measured again with the KAPA Library Quantification kit. Every immunoSEQ 96-well plate was sequenced on a separate single-read 150-cycle Illumina NextSeq 550 flow cell. As for the original processing: Because only junctional sequences without quality scores were contained in the immunoSEQ output, filtering matching that applied to full-length reads could not be performed. To assign V/J genes and CDR3, sequences were annotated using PyIR, a Python wrapper for IgBLAST v1.9, with IMGT germline references. Reads with weak V/J assignments (E-value above 1e-6), missing CDR3, stop codons, out-of-frame junctions, or ambiguous translated residues were removed. V3J clonotypes were defined by identical inferred V gene, J gene, and CDR3 amino acid sequence. Percentage overlap between repertoires was calculated by dividing the number of shared unique clonotypes by the size of the smaller repertoire. RTK rarefaction, the Chao1 estimator, and Recon v2.1 estimates of unobserved clonotypes were used to assess repertoire richness. Generation probabilities were computed with OLGA for all TCRbeta clonotypes obtained by the gDNA method from several donors. TCRdb took this table from immuneACCESS and kept in-frame rearrangements with V and J called. Such tables lack part of the clones; where checked against another copy, unresolved V genes explain under half of the gap, and the rest is unexplained. D and trimming were read from the DNA, whereas the V and J calls and clone size are those reported in that table. Here the sample has 500,000 to 550,000 clones; approximately 95% occur a single time. The ten largest clones add up to around 0.066% of the sample.

Note on this clone: Its antigen has not been determined. Per-base qualities were not stored, and no clone one base away is much larger.

V is cut by 1 base and J by 6 bases, and the space between the germline ends is 12 bases. The CDR3 starts with the cysteine, ends with the phenylalanine, and has 14 residues. Just the 42-base CDR3 DNA is kept, in frame starting at base 1. CDR1 and CDR2 are drawn from the germline V gene: MNHNS, SASEGT. This TCR was recovered from a woman aged 30 to 39 in good health. This chain joins TRBV6-1 to TRBJ1-1, with a tentative D gene TRBD1 over 5 matching bases. Specimen: naive CD4+ T cells sorted from blood. The sample's cell subset or site label, decoded: CD45RA+ positively selected. The CDR3 protein sequence reads: CASSEVWGRSEAFF. The DNA sequence is given as TGTGCCAGCAGTGAAGTATGGGGCAGGTCTGAAGCTTTCTTT.